These 15 T cell receptor beta chains share one sample of origin, sequenced in a study of blood T cell repertoires in COVID-19. Measured with immunoSEQ multiplex PCR; TCRdb has only the in-frame clones, and not every one. This sample has approximately 53,000 clones, with 60% to 80% found just once. The material sequenced was PBMCs or T cells enriched from blood (not recorded which). The receptor source for this set is a woman aged 50 to 65 with acute COVID-19.

V and J are TRBV21-1 and TRBJ1-2; the tabulated D call, TRBD1, remains unverified against the DNA. TRBV21-1 represents a pseudogene. CDR3 size: 13 residues. The CDR3 reads CASGLGQNYGYTF. DNA of the CDR3: TGTGCCAGCGGATTGGGACAGAACTATGGCTACACCTTC.

The CDR3 reads CATLLPHTGELFF. The CDR3 nucleotides are TGTGCCACCCTTCTCCCCCACACCGGGGAGCTGTTTTTT. The chain carries TRBV2 and TRBJ2-2; D is ambiguous. Germline lookup yields CDR1 SNHLY and CDR2 FYNNEI. The CDR3 totals 13 residues. V was clipped by 10 bases and J by 3 bases, with 12 bases between them.

This chain connects TRBV28 to TRBJ1-2; D possibly corresponds to TRBD1 (6 bases). V lost 7 bases and J 3 bases, leaving 12 bases between the germline ends. There are 13 residues in the CDR3. Germline V gene sequence: CDR1 MDHEN, CDR2 SYDVKM. CDR3: CASKPDSHYGYTF. CDR3 in DNA: TGTGCCAGCAAGCCGGACAGCCACTATGGCTACACCTTC.

The chain combines TRBV6-6 with TRBJ1-3; D gene ambiguous. The CDR3 spans 16 residues. V was shortened by 0 bases and J by 4 bases, with 13 bases between the two germline ends. CDR1 and CDR2 from the germline V gene are MNHNY and SVGAGI (reference sequence). The CDR3: CASSYSGSSRGNTIYF. For the CDR3, the DNA is TGTGCCAGCAGTTACTCTGGCTCCTCGAGGGGAAACACCATATATTTT.

This chain links TRBV3-1 (or the pseudogene TRBV3-2) with TRBJ2-2, with a possible D match to TRBD2 (7 bases). The CDR3 runs 18 residues. V lost 3 bases and J 1 base, leaving 18 bases between the germline ends. The V gene's germline CDR1 is LGHDT and CDR2 YNNKEL (reference sequence). CDR3 loop: CASSHAGGGGLNTGELFF. CDR3 sequence (DNA): TGTGCCAGCAGCCATGCCGGGGGCGGGGGCCTGAACACCGGGGAGCTGTTTTTT.

V and J are TRBV10-3 and TRBJ2-5; D may be TRBD2 (5 bases). CDR1 and CDR2 (germline): ENHRY, SYGVKD. CDR3 size: 14 residues. V lost 4 bases and J 4 bases, leaving 13 bases between the germline ends. The CDR3 DNA reads as TGTGCCATCAGTGGCGGACTGGCCGGAGAGACCCAGTACTTC. Its translation is CAISGGLAGETQYF.

This chain uses TRBV19 with TRBJ1-1; TRBD1 matches 8 bases. The V gene's germline CDR1 is LNHDA and CDR2 SQIVND (reference sequence). This CDR3 is built from 14 residues. Trimming cost V 6 bases and J 4 bases; bases outside gene matches: 7. The CDR3 bases are TGTGCCAGTAGCTTCGACAGGGGACGCACTGAAGCTTTCTTT. It translates to CASSFDRGRTEAFF.

The chain joins TRBV5-6 to TRBJ2-7, with TRBD1 matching 7 bases. V trimming: 0 bases; J trimming: 0 bases; junction bases outside the gene matches: 6. The CDR3 totals 16 residues. CDR1 and CDR2 from the germline V gene are SGHDT and YYEEEE. The CDR3 nucleotides read TGTGCCAGCAGCTTGGGCTGGGGACAGTTCTCCTACGAGCAGTACTTC. This translates into CASSLGWGQFSYEQYF.

The V gene is TRBV5-1, the J gene TRBJ1-2; 7 nucleotides match TRBD1. Germline values: CDR1 SGHRS, CDR2 YFSETQ. There are 14 residues in the CDR3. With 4 bases clipped from V and 4 bases from J, the junction kept 7 bases outside the gene matches. As DNA, the CDR3 is TGCGCCAGCAGCCCCCAACAGGGGTCCTATGGCTACACCTTC. This codes for CASSPQQGSYGYTF.

The CDR3 DNA follows: TGTGCCAGCAGACCCGACAGGAACACTGAAGCTTTCTTT. As protein: CASRPDRNTEAFF. J is TRBJ1-1 and V is TRBV6-5; tentatively, D is TRBD1 (5 bases). Per the germline V gene, CDR1 is MNHEY and CDR2 is SVGAGI. V shed 6 bases and J shed 1 base, with 9 bases lying between them. There are 13 residues in the CDR3.

This chain joins TRBV5-4 and TRBJ1-2, with TRBD1 as a possible D gene (5 bases). The CDR3 consists of 14 residues. Germline V gene lookup returns CDR1 SGHNT and CDR2 YYREEE (reference sequence). V lost 5 bases, J lost 6 bases, and 17 bases lay in between. The CDR3 DNA is TGTGCCAGCAGTTCGGCGACAGACCCTAATGGCTACACCTTC. It specifies CASSSATDPNGYTF.

This clone appeared a few times. The chain has TRBV3-1 (or the pseudogene TRBV3-2) and TRBJ1-1; weak D call: TRBD1 (5 bases). Germline V lookup: CDR1 LGHDT, CDR2 YNNKEL (reference sequence). There are 13 residues in the CDR3. With 9 bases removed from V and 3 bases from J, the gap between germline ends came to 14 bases. In nucleotides, the CDR3 is TGTGCCAGTAGAGACAGAACGCACACTGAAGCTTTCTTT. Protein sequence: CASRDRTHTEAFF.

This chain uses TRBV5-1 with TRBJ2-2; D is unresolved. V lost 0 bases to trimming and J lost 0 bases, with 6 bases between them. There are 15 residues in the CDR3. CDR1 SGHRS and CDR2 YFSETQ come from the germline V gene. The CDR3 bases are TGCGCCAGCAGCTTGGACAGATCGAACACCGGGGAGCTGTTTTTT. This encodes CASSLDRSNTGELFF.

CDR3 DNA sequence: TGTGCTAGTGGTTTGGAACCCAGGGCTCCCGAGCAGTACTTC. Translation gives CASGLEPRAPEQYF. The rearrangement uses TRBV12-5 and TRBJ2-7, with a tentative D call TRBD1 (5 bases). Trimming shortened V by 1 base and J by 6 bases, and 13 bases separated the two germline ends. Germline V gene lookup returns CDR1 LGHNT and CDR2 FRNRAP. This CDR3 is 14 amino acids long.

The genes are TRBV12-3 or TRBV12-4 and TRBJ1-4, with D unresolved. The CDR3 length is 12 residues. V lost 1 base and J 7 bases, leaving 4 bases between the germline ends. The CDR3 DNA reads as TGTGCCAGCAGTTTAGGGCCTGAAAAACTGTTTTTT. Translation gives CASSLGPEKLFF.